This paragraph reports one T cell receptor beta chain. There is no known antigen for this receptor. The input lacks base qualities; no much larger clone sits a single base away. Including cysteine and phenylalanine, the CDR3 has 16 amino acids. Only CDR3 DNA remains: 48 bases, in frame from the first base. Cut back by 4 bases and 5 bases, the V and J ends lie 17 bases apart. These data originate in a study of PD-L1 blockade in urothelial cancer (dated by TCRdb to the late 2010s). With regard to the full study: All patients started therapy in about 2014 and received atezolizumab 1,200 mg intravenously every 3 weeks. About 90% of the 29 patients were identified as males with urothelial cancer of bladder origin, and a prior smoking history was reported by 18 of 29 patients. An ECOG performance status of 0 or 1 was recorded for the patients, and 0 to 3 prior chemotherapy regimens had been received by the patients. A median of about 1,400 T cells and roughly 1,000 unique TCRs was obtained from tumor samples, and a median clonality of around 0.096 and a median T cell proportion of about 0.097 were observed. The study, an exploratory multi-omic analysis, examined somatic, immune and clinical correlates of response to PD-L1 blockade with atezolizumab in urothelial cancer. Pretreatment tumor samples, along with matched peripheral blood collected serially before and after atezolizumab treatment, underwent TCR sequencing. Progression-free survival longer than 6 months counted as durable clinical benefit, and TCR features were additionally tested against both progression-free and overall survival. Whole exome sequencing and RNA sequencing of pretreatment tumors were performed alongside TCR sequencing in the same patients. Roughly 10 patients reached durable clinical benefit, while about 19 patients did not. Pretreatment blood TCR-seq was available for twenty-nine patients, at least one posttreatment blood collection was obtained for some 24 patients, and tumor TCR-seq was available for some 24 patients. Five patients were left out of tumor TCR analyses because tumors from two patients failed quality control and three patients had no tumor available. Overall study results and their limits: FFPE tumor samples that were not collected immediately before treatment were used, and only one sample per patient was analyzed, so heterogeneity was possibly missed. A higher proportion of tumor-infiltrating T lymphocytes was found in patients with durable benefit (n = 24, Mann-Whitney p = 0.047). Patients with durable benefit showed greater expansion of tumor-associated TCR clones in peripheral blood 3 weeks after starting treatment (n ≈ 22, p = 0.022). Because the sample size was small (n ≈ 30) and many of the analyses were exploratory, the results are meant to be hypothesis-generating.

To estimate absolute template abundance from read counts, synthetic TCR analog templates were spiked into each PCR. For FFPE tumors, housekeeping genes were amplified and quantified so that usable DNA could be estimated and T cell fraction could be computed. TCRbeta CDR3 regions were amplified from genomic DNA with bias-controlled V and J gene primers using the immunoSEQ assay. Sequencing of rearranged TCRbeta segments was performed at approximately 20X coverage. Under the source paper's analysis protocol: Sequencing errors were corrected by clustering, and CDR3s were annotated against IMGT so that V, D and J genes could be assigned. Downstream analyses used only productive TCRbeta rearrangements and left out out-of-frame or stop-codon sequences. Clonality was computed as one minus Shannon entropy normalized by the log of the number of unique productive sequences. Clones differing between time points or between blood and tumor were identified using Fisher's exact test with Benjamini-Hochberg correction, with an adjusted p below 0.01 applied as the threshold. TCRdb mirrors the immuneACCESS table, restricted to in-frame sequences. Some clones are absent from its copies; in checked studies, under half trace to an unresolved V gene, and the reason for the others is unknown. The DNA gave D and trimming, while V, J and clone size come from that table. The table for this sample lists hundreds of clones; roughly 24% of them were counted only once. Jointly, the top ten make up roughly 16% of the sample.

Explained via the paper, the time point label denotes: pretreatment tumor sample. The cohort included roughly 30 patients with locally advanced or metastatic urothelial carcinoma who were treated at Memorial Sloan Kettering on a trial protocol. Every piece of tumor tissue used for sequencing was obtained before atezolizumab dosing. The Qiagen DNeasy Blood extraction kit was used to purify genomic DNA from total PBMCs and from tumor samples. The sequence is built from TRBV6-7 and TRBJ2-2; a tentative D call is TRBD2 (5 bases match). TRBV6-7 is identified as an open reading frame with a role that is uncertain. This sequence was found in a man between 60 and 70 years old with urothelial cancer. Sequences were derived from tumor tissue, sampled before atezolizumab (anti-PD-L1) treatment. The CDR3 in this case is CASSSGPPGETGELFF. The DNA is TGTGCCAGCAGTTCAGGACCCCCCGGGGAGACCGGGGAGCTGTTTTTT.